A single sample gave rise to the 16 T cell receptor beta chains below, sequenced in a study of blood T cell repertoires in COVID-19. TCRdb's copy holds only in-frame clones and misses some; the assay was immunoSEQ multiplex PCR. This table holds 100,000 to 120,000 clones, around 85% found once. Sequencing used peripheral blood. The source of these receptors is a human donor in a cohort sampled during active COVID-19.

The sample holds one count of this clone. The V gene is TRBV19, the J gene TRBJ1-2, with no clear D. V was cut by 2 bases and J by 7 bases, with 14 bases left in between. Germline V CDR1 and CDR2: LNHDA, SQIVND (reference sequence). This CDR3 has 14 residues. The CDR3 protein is CASSIMRRGGGYTF. Written as DNA, the CDR3 is TGTGCCAGTAGTATAATGAGGCGCGGCGGTGGCTACACCTTC.

This clone was counted between two and nine times. This chain uses TRBV6-2 or TRBV6-3 with TRBJ2-2; possible D gene TRBD1, 5 bases. The CDR3 has 13 amino acids. Deletions cut 6 bases from V and 7 bases from J, with 12 bases between. Germline assignment: CDR1 MNHEY and CDR2 SVGEGT. DNA of the CDR3: TGTGCCAGCAGCTTCAGGGTAATCGGGGAGCTGTTTTTT. It translates to CASSFRVIGELFF.

The CDR3 DNA is TGCGCCAGCAGCTCACGACAGACTAGCACAGATACGCAGTATTTT. Its protein product is CASSSRQTSTDTQYF. This sequence joins TRBV4-3 and TRBJ2-3; D is possibly TRBD1 (5 bases). The V end lost 5 bases, the J end lost 0 bases, and 12 bases lay between the germline ends. The CDR3 covers 15 residues. Germline CDR1 and CDR2: LGHNA and YSLEER.

This chain uses TRBV2 with TRBJ1-5, with TRBD1 identical over 8 bases. V lost 10 bases, J lost 2 bases, and 4 bases stayed unmatched. The CDR3 covers 13 residues. Germline lookup yields CDR1 SNHLY and CDR2 FYNNEI. The CDR3 sequence: CATSTGGNQPQHF. The CDR3, as DNA: TGTGCCACTTCGACAGGGGGCAATCAGCCCCAGCATTTT.

J is TRBJ1-2 and V is TRBV5-5; possibly TRBD1 for D (6 bases). The CDR3 totals 15 residues. Between the trimmed V and J ends, which lost 4 bases and 2 bases, there was a span of 15 bases. Germline-derived CDR1 and CDR2 are SGHKS and YYEKEE (reference sequence). This CDR3 reads CASSRTQGENYGYTF. In DNA form, the CDR3 reads TGTGCCAGCAGCAGAACACAGGGAGAAAACTATGGCTACACCTTC.

The V and J genes are TRBV25-1 and TRBJ2-7; D may be TRBD1 (7 bases). From germline, CDR1 is MGHDK and CDR2 SYGVNS. V was shortened by 8 bases and J by 7 bases, with 24 bases between the two germline ends. There are 15 residues in the CDR3. In DNA form, the CDR3 reads TGTGCCAGCCGAGCAGGGGGGCACCGTGGCCGGGAGCAGTACTTC. This translates into CASRAGGHRGREQYF.

This clone has more than one count but fewer than ten. The chain has TRBV19 and TRBJ1-4, with D possibly TRBD1 on 5 matching bases. V lost 3 bases and J lost 5, with 16 bases in between. CDR1 is LNHDA and CDR2 is SQIVND in the germline V gene (reference sequence). The CDR3 is 16 amino acids. The chain's CDR3 is CASSITLTALNEKLFF. The CDR3 region has the DNA TGTGCCAGTAGTATTACCCTGACAGCCTTAAATGAAAAACTGTTTTTT. The full variable domain, its missing parts supplied by reference TRBV19 and TRBJ1-4, is DGGITQSPKYLFRKEGQNVTLSCEQNLNHDAMYWYRQDPGQGLRLIYYSQIVNDFQKGDIAEGYSVSREKKESFPLTVTSAQKNPTAFYLCASSITLTALNEKLFFGSGTQLSVL.

This rearrangement joins TRBV7-8 to TRBJ1-1; the D gene is possibly TRBD1 (5 bases). Trimming stripped 4 bases from V and 3 bases from J, with 9 bases between. The CDR3 is 13 amino acids. From germline, CDR1 is SGHVS and CDR2 FQNEAQ. The CDR3 here is CASSSTVYTEAFF. The DNA for the CDR3 is TGTGCCAGCAGCTCGACAGTTTACACTGAAGCTTTCTTT.

This chain connects TRBV30 to TRBJ1-1; tentatively, D is TRBD1 (5 bases). This CDR3 region has 14 residues. CDR1 GTSNPN and CDR2 SVGIG come from the germline V gene (reference sequence). The ends were cut back, 5 bases at V and 11 bases at J, with 24 bases in the middle. The CDR3 reads CAWGAGTASGRAFF. Here the CDR3 DNA reads TGTGCCTGGGGGGCCGGGACGGCGAGCGGGAGGGCTTTCTTT. Variable domain in full (rest from reference TRBV30 and TRBJ1-1): SQTIHQWPATLVQPVGSPLSLECTVEGTSNPNLYWYRQAAGRGLQLLFYSVGIGQISSEVPQNLSASRPQDRQFILSSKKLLLSDSGFYLCAWGAGTASGRAFFGQGTRLTVV.

This chain connects TRBV2 to TRBJ1-4; D is unclear. The CDR3 totals 14 residues. Trimming removed 6 bases at V and 3 bases at J, with 11 bases between. Germline V gene sequence: CDR1 SNHLY, CDR2 FYNNEI. CDR3 DNA: TGTGCCAGCAGCAAACACCAGGCTAATGAAAAACTGTTTTTT. This sequence encodes CASSKHQANEKLFF.

This sequence joins TRBV4-3 and TRBJ1-2; a possible D gene is TRBD1 (5 bases). CDR1 is LGHNA, CDR2 YSLEER, per germline. The germline V and J ends were trimmed by 1 base and 0 bases, with 12 bases remaining between them. This CDR3 contains 16 residues. For the CDR3, the DNA is TGCGCCAGCAGCCAAGGCCACAGGTACCCTAACTATGGCTACACCTTC. The encoded protein is CASSQGHRYPNYGYTF.

The V gene is TRBV5-1, the J gene TRBJ2-1, with 7 nucleotides matching TRBD2. Germline trimming cut 4 bases from V and 5 bases from J; bases unmatched to any gene: 9. From germline, CDR1 is SGHRS and CDR2 YFSETQ. The CDR3 length is 15 residues. The CDR3 protein is CASSPPREGNNEQFF. The CDR3 DNA is TGCGCCAGCAGCCCGCCTAGGGAGGGAAACAATGAGCAGTTCTTC.

CDR3 sequence (DNA): TGTGCCAGCAGGTACAGCTTTGAAGCTTTCTTT. Protein product: CASRYSFEAFF. The chain couples TRBV6-5 to TRBJ1-1; no reliable D call. The CDR3 has 11 residues. Germline-derived CDR1 and CDR2 are MNHEY and SVGAGI. V was cut by 6 bases and J by 7 bases, with 9 bases left in between.

V is TRBV29-1 and J is TRBJ2-1, with 8 positions matching TRBD2. The trim removed 7 bases at V and 8 bases at J, leaving 7 bases unmatched. The CDR3 is made up of 12 amino acids. Germline V gene lookup returns CDR1 SQVTM and CDR2 ANQGSEA. The CDR3 DNA follows: TGCAGCGCGCTCGGGGGGGAAGATGAGCAGTTCTTC. Amino acids: CSALGGEDEQFF.

The chain has TRBV3-1 (or the pseudogene TRBV3-2) and TRBJ1-6; D is ambiguous. The CDR3 contains 17 residues. Germline V CDR1 and CDR2: LGHDT, YNNKEL (reference sequence). The V gene lost 0 bases and the J gene lost 10 bases, with 19 bases spanning the gap. CDR3 DNA sequence: TGTGCCAGCAGCCAAGATCGGCGACGGATATCGGGGTCACCCCTCCACTTT. Amino acids: CASSQDRRRISGSPLHF.

As concerns this clone: One junction end does not reproduce the germline sequence, and a read error may be involved. Other DNA sequences from this sample encode an identical CDR3 as well. The CDR3 nucleotides read TGTGCCAGCAGCGTTTCGGGTAGTCAGCCTCAGCATTTT. Protein: CASSVSGSQPQHF. The rearrangement joins TRBV9 to TRBJ1-5; no clear D. CDR1 and CDR2 from the germline V gene are SGDLS and YYNGEE. CDR3 length: 13 amino acids.